This T cell receptor beta chain was profiled in a study of cytomegalovirus exposure and HLA in healthy donors. Points on this clone: Its antigen is as yet unknown.

PCR employed 60 Vbeta and 13 Jbeta primers. Sequencing used immunoSEQ multiplex PCR; TCRdb keeps in-frame clones, though not all of them. This table has more than 110,000 clones, about three quarters appearing once. Study conclusions and caveats: A later analysis reported that several of the most significant clusters appeared to be linked to common viral pathogens, among them Epstein-Barr virus. Likely technical artifact: a cluster of highly shared sequence variants.

This clonotype originated in a woman in her 40s in good health and CMV-seronegative. The sequenced sample consisted of PBMCs.

The CDR3 nucleotides are TGTGCCAGCAGCGTAGAATTGCGCTATGGCTACACCTTC. Translated, it gives CASSVELRYGYTF. V and J are TRBV9 and TRBJ1-2, with D unresolved. CDR3 length equals 13 residues. V was clipped by 0 bases and J by 4 bases, with 7 bases between them. Germline V lookup: CDR1 SGDLS, CDR2 YYNGEE.